This T cell receptor beta chain was sequenced in a study of T cell repertoires in aging, cancer and after chemotherapy. Study details: Patients with chronic lymphocytic leukemia were sampled before and after fludarabine- or bendamustine-based chemotherapy.

As regards this clonotype: Its antigen is as yet unknown.

General study results and limits: The repertoire data cannot show anything about immunological memory following chemotherapy. Lymphoid organ infiltration in hematological cancer patients may impair thymic emigration or peripheral T cell expansion.

A mixed TRB-A/B primer pool amplified rearranged TRB by multiplex touch-down PCR. TCRdb reprocessed the multiplex PCR reads with MiXCR, giving one entry per CDR3 protein. The sample lists roughly 7,000 distinct CDR3 sequences; around 28% were seen once. TCR beta rearrangements were amplified from peripheral blood genomic DNA. This CDR3 region has 14 residues. Germline-derived CDR1 and CDR2 are LNHDA and SQIVND (reference sequence). The germline V and J ends were trimmed by 1 base and 4 bases, with 10 bases remaining between them. This sequence originates from a human donor with a blood cancer. The V call is TRBV19, the J call TRBJ1-2, with D possibly matching TRBD1 (5 bases). Sequencing was carried out using blood. CDR3 loop: CASSIAPGRYGYTF. The DNA for the CDR3 is TGTGCCAGTAGTATAGCCCCAGGGCGCTATGGCTACACCTTC.